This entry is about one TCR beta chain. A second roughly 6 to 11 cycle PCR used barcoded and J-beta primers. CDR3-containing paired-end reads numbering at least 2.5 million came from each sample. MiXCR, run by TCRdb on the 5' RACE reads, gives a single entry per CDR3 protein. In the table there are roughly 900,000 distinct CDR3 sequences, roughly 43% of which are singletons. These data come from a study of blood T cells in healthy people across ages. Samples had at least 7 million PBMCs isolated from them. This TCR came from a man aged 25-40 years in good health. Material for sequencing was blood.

The CDR3 DNA reads as TGTGCCAGCAGCGGTTGGGACAATTTCACCGGGGAGCTGTTTTTT. It is translated as CASSGWDNFTGELFF. The chain links TRBV3-1 to TRBJ2-2; weak D call: TRBD1 (6 bases). The CDR3 totals 15 residues. Between the trimmed V and J ends, which lost 5 bases and 4 bases, there was a span of 14 bases. From germline, CDR1 is LGHDT and CDR2 YNNKEL (reference sequence).